This T cell receptor beta chain was recovered during a study of PD-1 blockade in classical Hodgkin lymphoma. The method was immunoSEQ multiplex PCR; TCRdb's version includes in-frame clones alone and lacks a portion of them. The profile shows about 93,000 clones, 78% of them singletons. The V gene's germline CDR1 is ENHRY and CDR2 SYGVKD. V lost 8 bases, J lost 1 base, and 1 base stayed unmatched. There are 12 residues in the CDR3. Time point meaning: cycle 4 day 1 (C4D1), after 6 weeks of nivolumab. Following autologous stem cell transplantation, relapse occurred in every patient, and exposure to brentuximab vedotin varied.

This receptor was obtained from a human donor with classical Hodgkin lymphoma. Specimen: peripheral blood mononuclear cells (PBMCs), collected before the fourth cycle of nivolumab. This chain connects TRBV10-3 to TRBJ1-1; 7 bases line up with TRBD1. The CDR3 DNA follows: TGTGCCATCGGGACAGCGAACACTGAAGCTTTCTTT. Translation: CAIGTANTEAFF.